These 15 T cell receptor beta chains were all obtained from the same sample, sequenced in a study of T cell responses to AZD1222 COVID-19 vaccine. Repertoires were generated with immunoSEQ multiplex PCR, while TCRdb's copy carries only in-frame clones and drops some. The table has 150,000 to 200,000 clones, 90% to 95% seen once. The input for sequencing was peripheral blood, taken on day 0 of AZD1222 vaccination. Receptors were obtained from an adult in good health.

The chain joins TRBV9 to TRBJ2-1; 10 bases agree with TRBD2. CDR1 is SGDLS and CDR2 is YYNGEE in the germline V gene. Germline trimming cut 4 bases from V and 9 bases from J; bases unmatched to any gene: 13. The CDR3 runs 16 residues. CDR3 DNA sequence: TGTGCCAGCAGCCCGGGAGGGGCTAGCGGGAGCGCTGAGCAGTTCTTC. Protein product: CASSPGGASGSAEQFF.

The chain joins TRBV5-1 to TRBJ2-3; D might be TRBD1 (5 bases). Germline V lookup: CDR1 SGHRS, CDR2 YFSETQ. This CDR3 contains 15 residues. V was shortened by 9 bases and J by 3 bases, with 20 bases between the two germline ends. Here the CDR3 DNA reads TGCGCCACTAAGTCCCAGGGTTTTAGGACAGATACGCAGTATTTT. Its translation: CATKSQGFRTDTQYF.

The chain is built from TRBV4-3 and TRBJ2-1; 11 bases align to TRBD2. From germline, CDR1 is LGHNA and CDR2 YSLEER. J lost 2 bases, V lost 4 bases, and 13 bases had no gene match. The CDR3 runs 19 residues. The CDR3 region is CASSPFPPSSGRTYNEQFF. CDR3 DNA: TGCGCCAGCAGCCCGTTTCCCCCCTCTAGCGGGAGGACCTACAATGAGCAGTTCTTC.

V is TRBV6-1 and J is TRBJ1-4; no definite D call. Trimming pared 2 bases from V and 7 bases from J, leaving 11 bases between. This CDR3 spans 14 amino acids. The germline V gene has CDR1 MNHNS and CDR2 SASEGT. This chain's CDR3 is CASSEQVLGEKLFF. In DNA, the CDR3 is TGTGCCAGCAGTGAACAGGTCCTGGGTGAAAAACTGTTTTTT.

In DNA, the CDR3 is TGTGCCTGGAGGCCAAGGAACACTGAAGCTTTCTTT. Protein sequence: CAWRPRNTEAFF. This chain links TRBV30 with TRBJ1-1; D ambiguous. The CDR3 consists of 12 residues. Trimming took off 3 bases at V and 1 base at J, with 6 bases between the two ends. Germline V gene sequence: CDR1 GTSNPN, CDR2 SVGIG (reference sequence).

The gene calls are TRBV11-2 and TRBJ2-7; tentatively, D is TRBD2 (5 bases). The CDR3 extends over 14 amino acids. Trimming pared 0 bases from V and 6 bases from J, leaving 12 bases between. The germline V gene has CDR1 SGHAT and CDR2 FQNNGV. CDR3 DNA sequence: TGTGCCAGCAGCTTAGATCGCCAGGAGGCCGAGCAGTACTTC. It translates to CASSLDRQEAEQYF. Supplemented by reference TRBV11-2 and TRBJ2-7, the full variable domain reads EAGVAQSPRYKIIEKRQSVAFWCNPISGHATLYWYQQILGQGPKLLIQFQNNGVVDDSQLPKDRFSAERLKGVDSTLKIQPAKLEDSAVYLCASSLDRQEAEQYFGPGTRLTVT.

The rearrangement uses TRBV19 and TRBJ2-7; D is possibly TRBD1 or TRBD2 (5 bases each). The CDR3 length is 13 residues. Germline V gene lookup returns CDR1 LNHDA and CDR2 SQIVND (reference sequence). Deletions cut 3 bases from V and 3 bases from J, with 9 bases between. CDR3 in DNA: TGTGCCAGTAGTATGGGGGACGGCTACGAGCAGTACTTC. The encoded protein is CASSMGDGYEQYF.

The chain employs TRBV4-2 and TRBJ1-5, with D unclear. Germline-derived CDR1 and CDR2 are LGHNA and YNFKEQ. With 1 base removed from V and 4 bases from J, the gap between germline ends came to 11 bases. CDR3 length: 15 residues. In DNA form, the CDR3 reads TGTGCCAGCAGCCAAGGAATTACGGGGAATCAGCCCCAGCATTTT. Translating gives CASSQGITGNQPQHF.

This rearrangement joins TRBV7-3 to TRBJ1-6; maybe TRBD1 (5 bases). V was trimmed by 4 bases and J by 9 bases, leaving 13 bases between them. The CDR3 spans 14 residues. Germline lookup yields CDR1 SGHTA and CDR2 FQGTGA. The CDR3 reads CASSYSGGPSPLHF. DNA for the CDR3: TGTGCCAGCAGCTACAGTGGGGGACCTTCACCCCTCCACTTT.

The V call is TRBV5-1, the J call TRBJ2-3; D is unresolved. The CDR3 loop spans 16 amino acids. Deletions cut 4 bases from V and 1 base from J, with 16 bases between. The germline CDR1 and CDR2 sequences are SGHRS and YFSETQ. CDR3: CASSKTDRPRTDTQYF. In DNA, the CDR3 is TGCGCCAGCAGCAAGACCGATCGACCCCGCACAGATACGCAGTATTTT.

This rearrangement joins TRBV10-3 to TRBJ2-1; 9 positions match TRBD1. CDR3 length equals 14 residues. Germline V gene sequence: CDR1 ENHRY, CDR2 SYGVKD. The junction had 5 bases not matched to a gene; V was cut back by 6 bases and J by 5 bases. The CDR3 DNA reads as TGTGCCATCAGATCGGACAGGGGCGACAATGAGCAGTTCTTC. The encoded protein is CAIRSDRGDNEQFF.

The genes are TRBV7-3 and TRBJ2-2; D is perhaps TRBD2 (5 bases). V was trimmed by 5 bases and J by 0 bases, leaving 10 bases between them. This CDR3 has 15 amino acids. Germline V gene sequence: CDR1 SGHTA, CDR2 FQGTGA. CDR3 coding DNA: TGTGCCAGCAGCGAGAGCGGAGCGAACACCGGGGAGCTGTTTTTT. As protein: CASSESGANTGELFF.

V gene TRBV7-2 combines with J gene TRBJ1-5; D ambiguous. The length of the CDR3 is 14 residues. The V and J ends lost 5 bases and 2 bases respectively, with 10 bases between them. Germline V lookup: CDR1 SGHTA, CDR2 FQGNSA. The CDR3 here is CASSNREGNQPQHF. The CDR3 nucleotides read TGTGCCAGCAGCAACAGAGAGGGCAATCAGCCCCAGCATTTT.

This clone was found a few times. The V call is TRBV6-5, the J call TRBJ2-7; no definite D call. V lost 5 bases and J lost 1, with 12 bases in between. The CDR3 is 14 amino acids. Germline assignment: CDR1 MNHEY and CDR2 SVGAGI. CDR3 region: CASSQQRYSYEQYF. DNA for the CDR3: TGTGCCAGCAGTCAACAAAGGTATTCCTACGAGCAGTACTTC.

In DNA form, the CDR3 reads TGTGCCAGCAGCGTAGGTCGTGGCTACACCTTC. This translates into CASSVGRGYTF. The rearrangement joins TRBV9 to TRBJ1-2; D remains unclear. This CDR3 spans 11 amino acids. Trimming removed 0 bases from V and 7 bases from J, with 4 bases in between. Per the germline V gene, CDR1 is SGDLS and CDR2 is YYNGEE.